This T cell receptor beta chain originates from a study of regulatory T cells in long-lasting Graves disease. The V gene lost 5 bases and the J gene lost 5 bases, with 13 bases spanning the gap. The CDR3 spans 13 residues. The germline CDR1 and CDR2 sequences are SGHRS and YFSETQ. Building the TCR beta libraries relied on iRepertoire HTBI primers, and CDR3 regions underwent Arm-PCR. TCRdb called the multiplex PCR reads again in MiXCR, with one record for every CDR3 protein. Of around 500,000 distinct CDR3 sequences in the sample, roughly 12% are singletons; the top ten hold 10%. Stated time point: newly diagnosed GD, antithyroid drugs for less than 3 months. Extracted PBMC RNA gave rise to the TCR library. This clonotype has ten or more counts. This sample was also put to use in a study of T cells in Graves' hyperthyroidism and ophthalmopathy. That source adds: Uncontrolled infection, other autoimmune disease, pregnancy or lactation excluded patients.

The chain has TRBV5-1 and TRBJ2-5; D possibly corresponds to TRBD2 (6 bases). The clonotype comes from a man aged 25-40 years with Graves disease. The source was peripheral blood mononuclear cells (PBMCs), collected at new diagnosis, from a patient treated with antithyroid drugs. CDR3: CASRPGGDETQYF. The CDR3 nucleotides are TGCGCCAGCAGACCCGGGGGAGACGAGACCCAGTACTTC.